This T cell receptor (beta chain) derives from a study of blood T cell repertoires in COVID-19 (dated by TCRdb to 2018 to 2021). For the wider study: Samples from collaborators originated in the United States, Italy and Spain and spanned both the acute and convalescent phases of COVID-19. The material from the prospective study consisted of cDNA or gDNA derived from T cells, B-cell-depleted T cells, or PBMCs. The repertoires were released in a freely available public database intended as a resource for research on the immune response to SARS-CoV-2. The sample metadata nearly always contained a de-identified subject ID, COVID-19 status, age in years and sex. Where HLA class I and class II types were available, the types were taken from metadata supplied by the sample provider, not from assay-based typing. Deeply sampled blood TCRbeta repertoires from subjects exposed to, actively infected with, or recovered from COVID-19 were included in the dataset. Samples came from the ongoing ImmuneRACE study (first 160 participants) plus 1,254 subjects from 6 global collaborators. Overall results and qualifications from the work: The amount of clinical and demographic metadata varied by source and participant and was provided uncurated.

Trimming accounts for 0 bases at V and 1 base at J, while the number of junction bases matched to no gene is 8. From cysteine to phenylalanine, the CDR3 is 18 amino acids long. Left in the record is the CDR3 DNA by itself, 54 bases read in frame from the first base. The germline V gene supplies CDR1 SGHRS and CDR2 YFSETQ. Of note for this clone: No antigen is known for it. No much larger clone exists at a distance of one base, and base qualities are not known.

TCRbeta CDR3 regions were amplified from genomic DNA using the immunoSEQ Assay, a bias-controlled multiplex PCR. In the paper's pipeline: The number of nucleated cells in each sample was estimated from the amplification of reference gene primers within the assay. Sequence reads were collapsed and filtered to measure the absolute abundance of every unique TCRbeta CDR3 rearrangement. For each sample, productive Simpson clonality was calculated by taking the square root of Simpson's diversity index across productive rearrangements. In its TCRdb copy, this immuneACCESS table keeps in-frame sequences only and misses some clones. Where compared with another copy, unresolved V genes explain less than half of these, and the others have no known cause. V and J calls and clone size are given by that table; D and trimming were obtained from the DNA. Across this sample there are 250,000 or so clones, with 84% seen only once. The ten largest account for more than 1.5% of the sample.

Another Seattle source contributed samples from volunteer blood donors who had recovered from COVID-19. Whole blood was collected in K2EDTA tubes by collaborating institutions according to the institutions' own protocols. For TCRbeta analysis, collaborator samples were shipped as frozen whole blood, as isolated PBMCs, or as DNA extracted from either sample type. This clonotype originated in a woman between 35 and 50 years old who had recovered from COVID-19. The chain links TRBV5-1 with TRBJ1-1; 11 central bases correspond to TRBD1. Sequencing was performed on peripheral blood. CDR3 region: CASSLGAPGTGGNTEAFF. The bases are TGCGCCAGCAGCTTGGGGGCCCCCGGGACAGGGGGGAACACTGAAGCTTTCTTT.